These T cell receptor beta chains were read from a single sample in a study of beta chain features in type 1 diabetes. Here immunoSEQ multiplex PCR was the method, and the copy in TCRdb shows in-frame clones only, minus some. Counted here are some 640,000 clones, around an eighth occurring once; the ten biggest clones make up less than 0.04%. The material sequenced was naive CD4+ T cells from blood. These receptor sequences come from a man between 18 and 29 years old with type 1 diabetes. CDR3s leave out the opening cysteine and the closing phenylalanine or tryptophan.

v_gene	j_gene	CDR3aa
TRBV30	TRBJ2-1	AWSGGSRNEQF
TRBV19	TRBJ2-5	ASSLAGGPETQY
TRBV19	TRBJ2-6	ASVASSGANVLT
TRBV7-2	TRBJ2-2	ASSPGPTTGELF
TRBV27	TRBJ2-1	ASRGRDQTEQF
TRBV30	TRBJ2-3	AWTGADTQY
TRBV28	TRBJ2-3	ASSPGRDTQY
TRBV29-1	TRBJ2-5	SVERGLGLQETQY
TRBV7-9	TRBJ1-2	ASSDDSGYGYT
TRBV7-9	TRBJ1-4	ASSPRGNEKLF
TRBV6-6	TRBJ1-5	ASSYSMQGQPQH
TRBV30	TRBJ2-5	AWSGGWGFSETQY
TRBV11-2	TRBJ2-5	ASSLFGGKQETQY
TRBV30	TRBJ2-1	AWSVMSSYNEQF
TRBV27	TRBJ2-4	ASSTPLENIQY